This T cell receptor beta chain was sequenced during a study of blood T cell repertoires in COVID-19 (dated by TCRdb to about 2020). About the study as a whole: Samples covering the acute and convalescent phases of COVID-19 were provided by collaborators in the United States, Italy and Spain. Subjects who had been exposed to COVID-19, were actively infected with it, or had recovered from it provided the deeply sampled blood TCRbeta repertoires that made up the dataset. The samples were drawn from two sources: the first 160 participants of the ongoing ImmuneRACE study, and 1,200 or so subjects contributed by 6 global collaborators. The material from the prospective study consisted of cDNA or gDNA derived from T cells, B-cell-depleted T cells, or PBMCs. Where HLA class I and class II types were available, the types were taken from metadata supplied by the sample provider, not from assay-based typing. A freely available public database, intended as a resource for researchers studying the immune response to SARS-CoV-2, is where the repertoires were released. Nearly every sample came with metadata listing a de-identified subject ID, COVID-19 status, age in years and sex.

Study-level results and caveats: The amount of clinical and demographic metadata varied by source and participant and was provided uncurated.

Whole blood was collected in K2EDTA tubes by collaborating institutions according to the institutions' own protocols. For TCRbeta analysis, collaborator samples were shipped as frozen whole blood, as isolated PBMCs, or as DNA extracted from either sample type. The immunoSEQ Assay, a bias-controlled multiplex PCR, was used to amplify TCRbeta CDR3 regions from genomic DNA. Concerning the study's data processing: Within the assay, amplification of reference gene primers was used to estimate how many nucleated cells each sample contained. To quantify the absolute abundance of each unique TCRbeta CDR3 rearrangement, sequence reads were collapsed and filtered. Productive Simpson clonality was computed per sample as the square root of Simpson's diversity index over productive rearrangements. This immuneACCESS table, as held by TCRdb, lists in-frame sequences with V and J called but not all clones. Of the missing ones, under half trace to an unresolved V gene in checked studies; the others have no known cause. The V and J calls and clone size were taken over from that table, and D and trimming were inferred from the DNA. The sample yields tens of thousands of clones; 85% to 90% were counted once. The ten largest account for approximately 3% of the sample.

The CDR3 has 18 amino acids, counting the end cysteine and phenylalanine. Left in the record is the CDR3 DNA by itself, 54 bases read in frame from the first base. As concerns this clone: Its antigen specificity is not known. No clone much larger than this one lies a single base away; base qualities are absent.

Sequenced material: peripheral blood. Rearrangement joined TRBV21-1 to TRBJ2-7; the D call TRBD2 from the table was never checked on the DNA. TRBV21-1 is a documented pseudogene. The clonotype comes from a man aged 50 to 59 with active COVID-19. The base sequence is TGTGCCAGCAGCAAAGGACAATTTGAGGGACTTTTAGCCTACGAGCAGTACTTC. Translated, it gives CASSKGQFEGLLAYEQYF.